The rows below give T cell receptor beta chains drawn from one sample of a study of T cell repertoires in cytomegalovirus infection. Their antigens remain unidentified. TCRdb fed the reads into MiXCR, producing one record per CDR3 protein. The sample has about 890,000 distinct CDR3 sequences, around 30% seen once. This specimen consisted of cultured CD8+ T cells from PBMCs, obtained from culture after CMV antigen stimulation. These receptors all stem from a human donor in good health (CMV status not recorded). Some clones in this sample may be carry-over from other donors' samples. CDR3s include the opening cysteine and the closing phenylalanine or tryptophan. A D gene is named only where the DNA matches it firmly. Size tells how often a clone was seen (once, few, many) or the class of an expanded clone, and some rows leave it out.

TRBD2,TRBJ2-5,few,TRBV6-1,TGTGCCACTCTCCGGGGGGGATTTGGAGAGACCCAGTACTTC,CATLRGGFGETQYF
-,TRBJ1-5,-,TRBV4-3,TGCGCCAGCAGCCAAGTGGACGGGGGAAGGCAGCCCCAGCATTTT,CASSQVDGGRQPQHF
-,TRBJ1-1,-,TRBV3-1,TGTGCCAGCAGCCAAGGAAATCAGATGAACACTGAAGCTTTCTTT,CASSQGNQMNTEAFF
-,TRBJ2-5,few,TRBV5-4,TGTGCCAGCAGCTGGGACCAAAGACAAGAGACCCAGTACTTC,CASSWDQRQETQYF
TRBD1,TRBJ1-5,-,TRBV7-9,TGTGCCAGCAGCTTTGGCGACAGGGTTCAGCCCCAGCATTTT,CASSFGDRVQPQHF
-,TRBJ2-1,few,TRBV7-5,-,CISVSEAFSGLSYNEQFF
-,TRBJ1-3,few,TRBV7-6,TGTGCCAGCAGCTTAGAGGTCGGGGGCTCTGGAAACACCATATATTTT,CASSLEVGGSGNTIYF
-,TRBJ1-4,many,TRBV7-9,TGTGCCAGCAGCTTAGTCGTGGCGGATGAAAAACTGTTTTTT,CASSLVVADEKLFF
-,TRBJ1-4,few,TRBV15,TGTGCCACCAGCAGGGACCATTTGGCCCTTAATGAAAAACTGTTTTTT,CATSRDHLALNEKLFF
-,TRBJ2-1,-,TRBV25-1,TGTGCCGGCAGTGATTTTGGGTTAACTTCCTACAATGAGCAGTTCTTC,CAGSDFGLTSYNEQFF
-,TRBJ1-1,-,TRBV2,TGTGCCAGCAGGTTCCGGGACAACCTTATGAACACTGAAGCTTTCTTT,CASRFRDNLMNTEAFF
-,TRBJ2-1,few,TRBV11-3,TGTGCCAGCAGCTTAGATCAAGGGGGGGCCTACAATGAGCAGTTCTTC,CASSLDQGGAYNEQFF
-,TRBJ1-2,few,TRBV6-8,TGTGCCAGCACCCACCGACAGGTCAAGGGTGGCTACACCTTC,CASTHRQVKGGYTF
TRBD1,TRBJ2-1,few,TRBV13,TGTGCCAGCAGCCCCAGGGGGCGTGAGCAGTTCTTC,CASSPRGREQFF
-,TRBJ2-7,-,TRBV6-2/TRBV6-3,TGTGCCAGCAGTTCCCCGGCAGGGAGGTACGAGCAGTACTTC,CASSSPAGRYEQYF
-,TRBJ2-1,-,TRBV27,TGTGCCAGCAGTCAGCCAATAGGGCCCAGACCGTATGAGCAGTTCTTC,CASSQPIGPRPYEQFF
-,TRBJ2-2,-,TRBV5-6,TGTGCCAGCAGCTTTATCGTCAGGGCGAACACCGGGGAGCTGTTTTTT,CASSFIVRANTGELFF
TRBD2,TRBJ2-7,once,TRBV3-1,TGTGCCAGCAGCCCTCAGCGGGGGGGCCTCGAACAGTACTTC,CASSPQRGGLEQYF
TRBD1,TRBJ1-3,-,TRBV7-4,TGTGCCAGCAGCTCCCCGGGACAGGGGGAAACTGGAAACACCATATATTTT,CASSSPGQGETGNTIYF
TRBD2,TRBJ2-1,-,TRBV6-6,TGTGCCAGCAGTGGATTAAGCGGGGGGGCTCCCTACAATGAGCAGTTCTTC,CASSGLSGGAPYNEQFF
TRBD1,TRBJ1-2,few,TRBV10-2,TGCGCCAGCAGTGAGTCGTTAGGGGGCCTCCACTATGGCTACACCTTC,CASSESLGGLHYGYTF
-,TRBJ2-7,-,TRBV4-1,TGCGCCAGCAGCCAAGTCCAGGGCTACGAGCAGTACTTC,CASSQVQGYEQYF
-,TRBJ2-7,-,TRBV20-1,TGCAGTGCTAGTTCCGTTATCAGCTCCTACGAGCAGTACTTC,CSASSVISSYEQYF
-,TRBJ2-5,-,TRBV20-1,TGCAGTGCCCCCTACCAGGCGGAGACCCAGTACTTC,CSAPYQAETQYF
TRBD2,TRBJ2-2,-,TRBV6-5,TGTGCCAGCAGTTACTCGACCGGGACTAGCTTCGGCGGGGAGCTGTTTTTT,CASSYSTGTSFGGELFF
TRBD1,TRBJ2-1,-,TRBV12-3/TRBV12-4,TGTGCCAGCAGTCAGACAGGGGGCTCTGAGCAGTTCTTC,CASSQTGGSEQFF
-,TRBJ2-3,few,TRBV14,TGTGCCAGCAGCCAAGATGTGGGGCGGATAACCACAGATACGCAGTATTTT,CASSQDVGRITTDTQYF
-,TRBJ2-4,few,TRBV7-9,TGTGCCAGCCTGGAGGGGGGCGTTCAGTACTTC,CASLEGGVQYF
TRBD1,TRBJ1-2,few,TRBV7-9,TGTGCCAGCAGCTTAGAGGGGGGACAGTCACTCTATGGCTACACCTTC,CASSLEGGQSLYGYTF
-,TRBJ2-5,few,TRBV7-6,TGTGCCAGCAGCTTAGCGGCTTCCCCGTCCCAAGAGACCCAGTACTTC,CASSLAASPSQETQYF
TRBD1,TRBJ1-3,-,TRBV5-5,TGTGCCAGCAGCATCGGGACAGGGCACCTCAACTCTGGAAACACCATATATTTT,CASSIGTGHLNSGNTIYF
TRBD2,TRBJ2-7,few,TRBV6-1,TGTGCCAGCAGCCACGAGCGGGGGTTCTACGAGCAGTACTTC,CASSHERGFYEQYF